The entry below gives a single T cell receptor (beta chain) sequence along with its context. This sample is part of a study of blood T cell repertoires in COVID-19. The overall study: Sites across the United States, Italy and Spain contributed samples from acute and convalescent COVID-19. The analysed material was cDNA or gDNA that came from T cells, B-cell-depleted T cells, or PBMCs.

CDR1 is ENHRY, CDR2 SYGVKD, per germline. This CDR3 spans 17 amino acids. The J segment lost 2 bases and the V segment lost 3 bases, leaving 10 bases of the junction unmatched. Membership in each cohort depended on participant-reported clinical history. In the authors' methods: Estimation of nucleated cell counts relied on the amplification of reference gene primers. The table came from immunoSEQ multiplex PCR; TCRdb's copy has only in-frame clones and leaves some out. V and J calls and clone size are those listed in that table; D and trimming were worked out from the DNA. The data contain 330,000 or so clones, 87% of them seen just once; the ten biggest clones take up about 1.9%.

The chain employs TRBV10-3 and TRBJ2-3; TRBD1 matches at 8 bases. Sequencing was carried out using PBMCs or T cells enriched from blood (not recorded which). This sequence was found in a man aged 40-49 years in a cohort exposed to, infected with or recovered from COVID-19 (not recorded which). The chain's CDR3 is CAISDVGQGYDTDTQYF. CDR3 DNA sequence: TGTGCCATCAGTGACGTTGGACAGGGCTATGACACAGATACGCAGTATTTT.